This TCR beta chain was sequenced in a study of technical replicates of blood from several donors. Repertoires were generated with immunoSEQ multiplex PCR, while TCRdb's copy carries only in-frame clones and drops some. In the table there are 100,000 or so clones, around 96% of which are singletons. Only one count was recorded for this clone. Trimming took off 3 bases at V and 0 bases at J, with 11 bases between the two ends. Germline-derived CDR1 and CDR2 are LNHNV and YYDKDF (reference sequence). The CDR3 consists of 16 residues. The material sequenced was T cells isolated from PBMCs. V and J are TRBV15 and TRBJ2-2; D possibly corresponds to TRBD2 (6 bases). This sequence was found in a human donor in good health. The CDR3 sequence: CATSRGGASNTGELFF. The CDR3 coding sequence is TGTGCCACCAGCAGGGGGGGAGCTTCGAACACCGGGGAGCTGTTTTTT.